Below are 13 T cell receptor beta chains sequenced from a single sample in a study of long-term antiretroviral therapy in people with HIV. Assay version v3.0 of immunoSEQ was used, and it was run at survey level. Only in-frame clones appear in the TCRdb table, and some are missing; sequencing was by immunoSEQ multiplex PCR. The data hold tens of thousands of clones, with 81% observed a single time. Sample: unsorted PBMCs, taken 1.5 years after starting antiretroviral therapy. The receptors shown here come from a man between 25 and 39 years old with HIV.

This chain connects TRBV4-1 to TRBJ2-7; tentatively, D is TRBD1 or TRBD2 (5 bases each). CDR3 length: 17 residues. Trimming shortened V by 3 bases and J by 1 base, and 19 bases separated the two germline ends. Germline V gives CDR1 MGHRA, CDR2 YSYEKL. In nucleotides, the CDR3 is TGCGCCAGCAGCCATCCCTTTAGGGGAGAAAAATCCTACGAGCAGTACTTC. Translation gives CASSHPFRGEKSYEQYF.

The rearrangement uses TRBV11-2 and TRBJ2-7, with D unclear. CDR1 SGHAT and CDR2 FQNNGV come from the germline V gene. V gave up 5 bases and J gave up 4 bases, with 6 bases separating them. This CDR3 spans 11 amino acids. The CDR3 spells CASSPSYEQYF. The CDR3 DNA is TGTGCCAGCAGCCCTTCTTACGAGCAGTACTTC.

This clone was seen a single time. The chain employs TRBV29-1 and TRBJ2-7; TRBD2 matches at 9 bases. Germline loops: CDR1 SQVTM, CDR2 ANQGSEA. After removal of 1 base from V and 5 bases from J, the junction contained 6 bases not matched to a gene. This CDR3 comprises 14 residues. The CDR3 reads CSVEGREGYDEQYF. For the CDR3, the DNA is TGCAGCGTTGAAGGGCGGGAGGGGTACGACGAGCAGTACTTC.

The chain joins TRBV11-2 to TRBJ2-2; D is undetermined. The CDR3 is 13 amino acids. The V gene lost 3 bases and the J gene lost 4 bases, with 6 bases spanning the gap. Germline CDR1 and CDR2: SGHAT and FQNNGV. In nucleotides, the CDR3 is TGTGCCAGCAGCTTGGGCGTCACCGGGGAGCTGTTTTTT. It translates to CASSLGVTGELFF.

This sequence joins TRBV5-1 and TRBJ2-7; the match to TRBD1 covers 7 bases. The J segment lost 0 bases and the V segment lost 1 base, leaving 10 bases of the junction unmatched. Germline values: CDR1 SGHRS, CDR2 YFSETQ. CDR3 length equals 17 residues. CDR3 in DNA: TGCGCCAGCAGCTTGTTTCGGCCGGGACAGAGCTCCTACGAGCAGTACTTC. It codes for CASSLFRPGQSSYEQYF.

This clone was observed once. The genes are TRBV29-1 and TRBJ2-1; no reliable D call. Deletions cut 6 bases from V and 0 bases from J, with 12 bases between. Per the germline V gene, CDR1 is SQVTM and CDR2 is ANQGSEA. The CDR3 is 14 amino acids. CDR3 loop: CSVSVLSSYNEQFF. The CDR3 DNA is TGCAGCGTGTCCGTCTTAAGCTCCTACAATGAGCAGTTCTTC.

This chain joins TRBV30 and TRBJ1-6; D call uncertain. With 7 bases removed from V and 2 bases from J, the gap between germline ends came to 21 bases. CDR3 length: 17 amino acids. CDR1 and CDR2 (germline): GTSNPN, SVGIG (reference sequence). CDR3 in DNA: TGTGCCTTCTCCCCAGAGCTCGGTTTTGCCTATAATTCACCCCTCCACTTT. Its translation is CAFSPELGFAYNSPLHF.

This clone has only one observation. CDR3 coding DNA: TGTGCCTGGAGTTTCCCCGGGACTAATGGGGAGCTGTTTTTT. Translation: CAWSFPGTNGELFF. The chain recombines TRBV30 with TRBJ2-2; 7 nucleotides align to TRBD2. After removal of 2 bases from V and 8 bases from J, the junction contained 8 bases not matched to a gene. The CDR3 contains 14 residues. Germline V CDR1 and CDR2: GTSNPN, SVGIG (reference sequence).

This clone came up a few times. V usage is TRBV10-3 and J usage is TRBJ1-1; no reliable D call. The CDR3 has 12 amino acids. In germline, CDR1 is ENHRY, CDR2 SYGVKD. Trimming took off 7 bases at V and 2 bases at J, with 8 bases between the two ends. CDR3 in DNA: TGTGCCATCAAGACACCAAACACTGAAGCTTTCTTT. It codes for CAIKTPNTEAFF.

The chain links TRBV4-2 to TRBJ2-7; the match to TRBD2 covers 8 bases. The germline V gene encodes CDR1 LGHNA and CDR2 YNFKEQ. The CDR3 length is 16 residues. Losses at the gene ends were 1 base for V and 0 bases for J; bases not matched to a gene: 5. CDR3 sequence reads: CASSQASSGSSYEQYF. The DNA for the CDR3 is TGTGCCAGCAGCCAAGCCTCCAGCGGGAGCTCCTACGAGCAGTACTTC.

The rearrangement joins TRBV7-9 to TRBJ2-6, with TRBD2 as a possible D gene (6 bases). V lost 5 bases to trimming and J lost 0 bases, with 14 bases between them. Germline CDR1 and CDR2: SEHNR and FQNEAQ (reference sequence). The CDR3 has 17 residues. The chain's CDR3 is CASSAGRPSSGANVLTF. CDR3 in DNA: TGTGCCAGCAGCGCGGGACGGCCCAGCTCTGGGGCCAACGTCCTGACTTTC. The complete variable domain, with remaining parts taken from reference TRBV7-9 and TRBJ2-6, reads DTGVSQNPRHKITKRGQNVTFRCDPISEHNRLYWYRQTLGQGPEFLTYFQNEAQLEKSRLLSDRFSAERPKGSFSTLEIQRTEQGDSAMYLCASSAGRPSSGANVLTFGAGSRLTVL.

The genes are TRBV6-5 and TRBJ2-1; 10 bases are shared with TRBD2. Germline assignment: CDR1 MNHEY and CDR2 SVGAGI. V shed 4 bases, J shed 0 bases, and the junction held 0 bases outside the gene matches. This CDR3 spans 15 amino acids. The CDR3 DNA follows: TGTGCCAGCAGTTCTAGCGGGAGCTCCTACAATGAGCAGTTCTTC. This sequence encodes CASSSSGSSYNEQFF.

The CDR3 is CASSDRVAAIGETQYF. CDR3 DNA: TGCGCCAGCAGTGACCGAGTCGCGGCCATCGGAGAGACCCAGTACTTC. This sequence joins TRBV10-2 and TRBJ2-5; unclear D gene. The ends were cut back, 3 bases at V and 4 bases at J, with 18 bases in the middle. The CDR3 is 16 residues long. The germline gives CDR1 WSHSY, CDR2 SAAADI.